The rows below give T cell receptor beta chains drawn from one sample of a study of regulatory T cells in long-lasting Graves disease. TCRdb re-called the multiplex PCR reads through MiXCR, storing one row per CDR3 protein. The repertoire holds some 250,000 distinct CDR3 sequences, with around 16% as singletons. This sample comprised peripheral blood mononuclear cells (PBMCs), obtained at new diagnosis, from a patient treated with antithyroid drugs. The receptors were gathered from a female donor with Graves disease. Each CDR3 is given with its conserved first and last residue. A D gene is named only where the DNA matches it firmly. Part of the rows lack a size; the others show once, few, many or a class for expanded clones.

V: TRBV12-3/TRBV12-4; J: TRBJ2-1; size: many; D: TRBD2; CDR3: CASSPSGLAGDEQFF; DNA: TGTGCCAGCAGTCCCTCGGGACTAGCGGGAGACGAGCAGTTCTTC
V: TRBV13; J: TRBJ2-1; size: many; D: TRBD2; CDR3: CASSSQGRAYNEQFF; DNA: TGTGCCAGCAGCTCACAAGGGAGGGCGTATAATGAGCAGTTCTTC
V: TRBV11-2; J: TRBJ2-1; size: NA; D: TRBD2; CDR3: CASSLTSGRAYDSGEQFF; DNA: TGTGCCAGCAGCTTAACTAGCGGGAGGGCCTATGACTCGGGTGAGCAGTTCTTC
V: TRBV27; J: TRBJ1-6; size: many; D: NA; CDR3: CASSLSRYDSPLHF; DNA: TGTGCCAGCAGTTTAAGCCGTTACGATTCACCCCTCCACTTT
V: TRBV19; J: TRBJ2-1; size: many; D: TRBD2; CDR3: CASSTVAGADDNEQFF; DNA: TGTGCCAGTAGTACCGTAGCGGGAGCGGACGACAATGAGCAGTTCTTC
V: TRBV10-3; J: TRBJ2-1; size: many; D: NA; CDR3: CAIAGRNLDEQFF; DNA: TGTGCCATCGCAGGGCGTAATTTGGATGAGCAGTTCTTC
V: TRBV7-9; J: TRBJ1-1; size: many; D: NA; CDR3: CASSVMAQAFF; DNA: TGTGCCAGCAGCGTCATGGCCCAAGCTTTCTTT
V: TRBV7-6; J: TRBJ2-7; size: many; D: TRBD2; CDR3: CASSRSGDAYEQYF; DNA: TGTGCCAGCAGCCGGAGCGGGGACGCCTACGAGCAGTACTTC
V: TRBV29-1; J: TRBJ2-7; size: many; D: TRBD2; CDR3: CSVGEAGVTGEQYF; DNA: TGCAGCGTTGGTGAGGCGGGGGTGACGGGAGAGCAGTACTTC
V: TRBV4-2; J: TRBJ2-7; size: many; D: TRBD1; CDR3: CASKTRTGEYEQYF; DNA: TGTGCCAGCAAAACCCGGACAGGGGAATACGAGCAGTACTTC
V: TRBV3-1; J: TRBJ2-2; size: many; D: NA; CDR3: CASSQDLTVATGELFF; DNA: TGTGCCAGCAGCCAAGACCTAACGGTGGCCACCGGGGAGCTGTTTTTT
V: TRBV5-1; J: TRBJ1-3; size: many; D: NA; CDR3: CASSLGLRHTGNTIYF; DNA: TGCGCCAGCAGCTTGGGACTCAGGCACACTGGAAACACCATATATTTT
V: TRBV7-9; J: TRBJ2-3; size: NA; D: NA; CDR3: CATSRDRGSGTQYF; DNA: TGTGCCACCTCGAGGGACCGGGGGTCAGGTACGCAGTATTTT
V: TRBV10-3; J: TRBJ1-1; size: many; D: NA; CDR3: CAISESTGDTEAFF; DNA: TGTGCCATCAGTGAGTCGACTGGAGACACTGAAGCTTTCTTT
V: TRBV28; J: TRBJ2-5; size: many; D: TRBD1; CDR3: CASSPRDRGRETQYF; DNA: TGTGCCAGCAGTCCCCGGGACAGGGGCAGGGAGACCCAGTACTTC
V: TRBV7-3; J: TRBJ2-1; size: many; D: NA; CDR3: CASSLEGVDEQFF; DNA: TGTGCCAGCAGCTTAGAAGGGGTCGATGAGCAGTTCTTC
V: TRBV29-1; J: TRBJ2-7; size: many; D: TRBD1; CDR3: CSVVPSTGVGQYF; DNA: TGCAGCGTTGTGCCTTCAACAGGGGTCGGGCAGTACTTC
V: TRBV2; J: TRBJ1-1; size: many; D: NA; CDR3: CASRDGMNTEAFF; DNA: TGTGCCAGTAGAGACGGTATGAACACTGAAGCTTTCTTT
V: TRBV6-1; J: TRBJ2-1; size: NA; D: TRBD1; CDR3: CASRNTGGNEQFF; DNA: TGTGCCAGCAGGAATACAGGGGGCAATGAGCAGTTCTTC
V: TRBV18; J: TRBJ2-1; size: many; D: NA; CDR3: CASSPLSGYRSYNEQFF; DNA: TGTGCCAGCTCACCACTAAGCGGTTACCGCTCCTACAATGAGCAGTTCTTC
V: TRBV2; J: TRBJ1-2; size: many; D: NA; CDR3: CASSSTRGGYGYTF; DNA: TGTGCCAGCAGTTCCACAAGGGGAGGGTATGGCTACACCTTC
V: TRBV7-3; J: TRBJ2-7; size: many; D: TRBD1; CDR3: CASSPDREHEQYF; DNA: TGTGCCAGCAGCCCGGACAGGGAACACGAGCAGTACTTC
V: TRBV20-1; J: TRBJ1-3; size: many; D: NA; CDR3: CSARDPDRGGIYF; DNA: TGCAGTGCTAGAGATCCGGACCGGGGTGGCATATATTTT
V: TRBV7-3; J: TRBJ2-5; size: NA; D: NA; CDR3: CASSLEGEAPETQYF; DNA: TGCGCCAGCAGCTTGGAGGGAGAGGCCCCGGAGACCCAGTACTTC